What follows are 23 T cell receptor beta chains derived from one specimen sequenced in a study of graft-versus-host responses after intestinal transplantation. Sequenced by immunoSEQ multiplex PCR; TCRdb stores in-frame clones only, minus some. The table shows about 110,000 clones, with around 93% occurring only once. These TCRs are of unknown antigen specificity. The sequences come from unstimulated CD8+ T cells sorted from spleen or lymph node cells, collected before intestinal transplant. These receptor sequences come from a human donor who received an intestinal transplant.

The chain uses TRBV18 and TRBJ2-7; TRBD1 matches at 11 bases. The germline CDR1 and CDR2 sequences are KGHSH and LQKENI. The V segment lost 3 bases and the J segment 5 bases; nucleotides outside the gene matches: 3. The CDR3 has 14 amino acids. The CDR3 spells CASSPGQGGNEQYF. In nucleotides, the CDR3 is TGTGCCAGCTCACCGGGACAGGGGGGCAACGAGCAGTACTTC.

The gene calls are TRBV7-9 and TRBJ2-1; 10 bases match TRBD2. After removal of 5 bases from V and 3 bases from J, the junction contained 10 bases not matched to a gene. The CDR3 contains 17 residues. Germline V gene data show CDR1 as SEHNR and CDR2 as FQNEAQ (reference sequence). The CDR3 protein is CASSRDLGLASYNEQFF. The CDR3 nucleotides read TGTGCCAGCAGCCGTGACCTGGGACTAGCGAGCTACAATGAGCAGTTCTTC.

This chain uses TRBV13 with TRBJ2-1, with 7 nucleotides matching TRBD1. CDR1 PRHDT and CDR2 FYEKMQ come from the germline V gene (reference sequence). Trimming removed 5 bases from V and 7 bases from J; junction bases left unmatched: 5. This CDR3 is built from 13 residues. The CDR3 DNA reads as TGTGCCAGCAGCCCCGACAGGGTTAATGAGCAGTTCTTC. It is translated as CASSPDRVNEQFF.

This CDR3 reads CASSDRGRSNEQFF. For the CDR3, the DNA is TGTGCCAGCAGTGACAGGGGGCGATCAAATGAGCAGTTCTTC. The chain recombines TRBV6-1 with TRBJ2-1, with TRBD1 matching 8 bases. Per the germline V gene, CDR1 is MNHNS and CDR2 is SASEGT. This CDR3 spans 14 amino acids. V shed 3 bases, J shed 7 bases, and the junction held 5 bases outside the gene matches.

The CDR3 region is CASSEAYEQYF. The CDR3 DNA sequence: TGTGCCAGCAGTGAGGCCTACGAGCAGTACTTC. The V call is TRBV25-1, the J call TRBJ2-7; D ambiguous. V was cut by 3 bases and J by 2 bases, with 2 bases left in between. This CDR3 comprises 11 residues. CDR1 MGHDK and CDR2 SYGVNS come from the germline V gene.

This clone was picked up a small number of times. The gene calls are TRBV19 and TRBJ1-5; the D gene is possibly TRBD1 (6 bases). The CDR3 length is 15 residues. Trimming took off 1 base at V and 5 bases at J, with 12 bases between the two ends. Germline V gives CDR1 LNHDA, CDR2 SQIVND (reference sequence). DNA for the CDR3: TGTGCCAGTAGTATAGGCGAGACAGGTTATCAGCCCCAGCATTTT. Protein product: CASSIGETGYQPQHF.

The chain carries TRBV27 and TRBJ2-4; no reliable D call. Trimming took 3 bases from V and 1 from J, leaving 4 bases between them. Germline assignment: CDR1 MNHEY and CDR2 SMNVEV (reference sequence). CDR3 size: 13 residues. CDR3 coding DNA: TGTGCCAGCAGTTTGTCGGCCAAAAACATTCAGTACTTC. Encoded protein: CASSLSAKNIQYF.

This clone was observed a few times. Different DNA sequences within this sample yield the same CDR3. The chain is built from TRBV2 and TRBJ2-7, with unresolved D. CDR3 length: 13 amino acids. Between the trimmed V and J ends, which lost 3 bases and 2 bases, there was a span of 8 bases. Germline V gives CDR1 SNHLY, CDR2 FYNNEI. In DNA form, the CDR3 reads TGTGCCAGCAGTGATAGGCAGGCCTACGAGCAGTACTTC. Protein sequence: CASSDRQAYEQYF.

The genes are TRBV4-1 and TRBJ2-7; possible D gene TRBD2, 5 bases. The CDR3 runs 15 residues. Trimming cost V 1 base and J 6 bases, with 16 bases left between them. Germline V lookup: CDR1 MGHRA, CDR2 YSYEKL. The CDR3 DNA is TGCGCCAGCAGCCAAGGGACTTGGGAACCCAGCGAGCAGTACTTC. It yields the protein CASSQGTWEPSEQYF.

This CDR3 is CASSEVVAGAYEQYF. For the CDR3, the DNA is TGTGCCAGCAGCGAGGTGGTAGCGGGAGCCTACGAGCAGTACTTC. This chain links TRBV9 with TRBJ2-7; TRBD2 matches at 9 bases. V lost 3 bases to trimming and J lost 2 bases; unmatched junction nucleotides: 6. CDR3 size: 15 residues. Looked up from germline, CDR1 is SGDLS and CDR2 is YYNGEE.

The J gene is TRBJ1-3, the V gene TRBV27, with D tentatively TRBD1 (6 bases). The V gene's germline CDR1 is MNHEY and CDR2 SMNVEV (reference sequence). V gave up 6 bases and J gave up 2 bases, with 14 bases separating them. The CDR3 sequence is 15 residues long. CDR3 residues: CASSPRGGPGNTIYF. DNA of the CDR3: TGTGCCAGCAGCCCGCGGGGGGGGCCTGGAAACACCATATATTTT.

J is TRBJ2-5 and V is TRBV13; D might be TRBD1 (5 bases). Germline V CDR1 and CDR2: PRHDT, FYEKMQ (reference sequence). The CDR3 sequence is 15 residues long. With 1 base removed from V and 1 base from J, the gap between germline ends came to 10 bases. In DNA, the CDR3 is TGTGCCAGCAGCTTAGATGGAGACAGCCAAGAGACCCAGTACTTC. Protein sequence: CASSLDGDSQETQYF.

V usage is TRBV4-2 and J usage is TRBJ2-3; 10 bases map to TRBD2. The CDR3 has 16 residues. The ends lost 1 base at V and 5 bases at J; junction bases unmatched: 6. The V gene's germline CDR1 is LGHNA and CDR2 YNFKEQ. The CDR3 nucleotides are TGTGCCAGCAGCCAAGCTTCTAGCGGGAGAAGAGATACGCAGTATTTT. Its translation: CASSQASSGRRDTQYF.

The chain joins TRBV12-5 to TRBJ1-1; 7 nucleotides line up with TRBD1. Unmatched junction bases numbered 11, after V lost 6 bases and J lost 10 bases. Germline CDR1 is LGHNT and CDR2 is FRNRAP. This CDR3 has 13 residues. The CDR3 DNA is TGTGCTAGTGGACCCACAGGGGATCTCGGAGCTTTCTTT. Residues: CASGPTGDLGAFF.

Only one count was recorded for this clone. V usage is TRBV7-8 and J usage is TRBJ2-2; D ambiguous. This CDR3 has 16 residues. From germline, CDR1 is SGHVS and CDR2 FQNEAQ. Trimming took off 4 bases at V and 6 bases at J, with 18 bases between the two ends. This chain's CDR3 is CASSSQWAVEAGELFF. The CDR3 region has the DNA TGTGCCAGCAGCTCTCAGTGGGCGGTCGAGGCCGGGGAGCTGTTTTTT.

The V call is TRBV4-1, the J call TRBJ2-1; 8 bases map to TRBD2. The V and J ends lost 0 bases and 2 bases, in that order; junction bases with no gene match: 6. Germline V gene sequence: CDR1 MGHRA, CDR2 YSYEKL. The CDR3 sequence is 17 residues long. DNA of the CDR3: TGCGCCAGCAGCCAAGATTCACTAGCGGTCACCTACAATGAGCAGTTCTTC. Translating it yields CASSQDSLAVTYNEQFF.

V and J are TRBV7-8 and TRBJ1-1, with D possibly matching TRBD1 (6 bases). The V gene's germline CDR1 is SGHVS and CDR2 FQNEAQ. CDR3 length equals 14 residues. Trimming took off 1 base at V and 3 bases at J, with 9 bases between the two ends. The DNA of the CDR3 is TGTGCCAGCAGCTTAGGGGGGACACACACTGAAGCTTTCTTT. It encodes CASSLGGTHTEAFF.

The rearrangement uses TRBV6-5 and TRBJ2-7; 7 positions match TRBD2. Looked up from germline, CDR1 is MNHEY and CDR2 is SVGAGI. The CDR3 is 14 amino acids. V gave up 5 bases and J gave up 7 bases; unmatched junction bases: 11. CDR3 nucleotide sequence: TGTGCCAGCAGTCCCCGGACGGGAGCGGGGGAGCAGTACTTC. Translating it yields CASSPRTGAGEQYF.

The chain uses TRBV9 and TRBJ2-3, with D unresolved. Per the germline V gene, CDR1 is SGDLS and CDR2 is YYNGEE. Trimming left V 6 bases short and J 4 bases short, with 18 bases between. The CDR3 spans 15 residues. This CDR3 is CASTADLSISDTQYF. In nucleotides, the CDR3 is TGTGCCAGCACCGCGGACCTTTCCATTTCAGATACGCAGTATTTT.

The J gene is TRBJ1-1, the V gene TRBV6-5, with D unresolved. V dropped 2 bases and J dropped 1 base, with 5 bases sitting between them. The length of the CDR3 is 13 residues. Germline V gene lookup returns CDR1 MNHEY and CDR2 SVGAGI. Here the CDR3 reads CASSYLANTEAFF. The DNA of the CDR3 is TGTGCCAGCAGTTACCTCGCGAACACTGAAGCTTTCTTT.

The chain has TRBV7-2 and TRBJ2-3, with 13 bases matching TRBD2. J gave up 3 bases and V 1 base, and 4 bases lay outside the gene matches. The CDR3 spans 17 residues. Germline CDR1 SGHTA, CDR2 FQGNSA. CDR3 amino acids: CASSLEGLAGDTDTQYF. DNA of the CDR3: TGTGCCAGCAGCTTAGAAGGACTAGCGGGAGATACAGATACGCAGTATTTT.

V is TRBV19 and J is TRBJ1-3; 7 bases fit TRBD1. The CDR3 contains 15 residues. The germline CDR1 and CDR2 sequences are LNHDA and SQIVND (reference sequence). The V segment lost 3 bases and the J segment 3 bases; nucleotides outside the gene matches: 5. DNA for the CDR3: TGTGCCAGTAGTATCGGCAGGGGGGTTGGAAACACCATATATTTT. It specifies CASSIGRGVGNTIYF.

The chain has TRBV9 and TRBJ2-5; 11 bases map to TRBD1. The germline V gene has CDR1 SGDLS and CDR2 YYNGEE. The CDR3 is made up of 15 amino acids. Trimming took 4 bases from V and 5 from J; bases not matched to a gene: 7. Written as DNA, the CDR3 is TGTGCCAGCAGCTTGGGACAGGGGGAGATCGAGACCCAGTACTTC. It encodes CASSLGQGEIETQYF.